This T cell receptor (beta chain) was captured in a study of T cells in Graves' hyperthyroidism and ophthalmopathy. Study-wide results and limits: The majority of expanded thyroid clonotypes above 0.001 also appeared in blood.

There are many counts of this clonotype. The antigen is not known. With 2 bases removed from V and 3 bases from J, the gap between germline ends came to 25 bases. There are 19 residues in the CDR3. It was RNA transcripts that yielded the amplified TCR beta CDR3 regions. RT-PCR in the first round (using the HTBI primer set) targeted the TCR CDR3. TCRdb redid the calling of the multiplex PCR reads with MiXCR, one entry per CDR3 protein. The table shows roughly 350,000 distinct CDR3 sequences, with 12% to 15% occurring only once. The sequence derives from a woman in her forties with Graves' ophthalmopathy. The chain uses TRBV12-3 or TRBV12-4 and TRBJ1-1; maybe TRBD1 (6 bases). The sample comprised blood. CDR3 in DNA: TGTGCCAGCAGTTTACATGGGGGATGGGGGGCGTTAAGGGACACTGAAGCTTTCTTT. Residues: CASSLHGGWGALRDTEAFF.